These 28 T cell receptor beta chains were all obtained from the same sample, sequenced in a study of blood T cell repertoires in COVID-19. Using immunoSEQ multiplex PCR, the repertoire was profiled, and TCRdb retains in-frame clones only, with some absent. The sample yields around 270,000 clones, around 82% seen once. The specimen sequenced was peripheral blood. These receptors came from a human donor with COVID-19, enrolled during active disease. The donor label of this sample is uncertain.

The chain recombines TRBV2 with TRBJ2-3; 12 bases agree with TRBD2. This CDR3 has 15 amino acids. Germline lookup yields CDR1 SNHLY and CDR2 FYNNEI. With V trimmed by 4 bases and J by 4 bases, 3 bases remained unmatched. The CDR3 is CASSVRLAGADTQYF. DNA for the CDR3: TGTGCCAGCAGTGTCCGACTAGCGGGAGCAGATACGCAGTATTTT. Using reference TRBV2 and TRBJ2-3 for the parts outside the CDR3, the full variable domain is EPEVTQTPSHQVTQMGQEVILRCVPISNHLYFYWYRQILGQKVEFLVSFYNNEISEKSEIFDDQFSVERPDGSNFTLKIRSTKLEDSAMYFCASSVRLAGADTQYFGPGTRLTVL.

V usage is TRBV30 and J usage is TRBJ1-1, with D unresolved. This CDR3 spans 13 amino acids. Trimming stripped 2 bases from V and 4 bases from J, with 11 bases between. Germline assignment: CDR1 GTSNPN and CDR2 SVGIG (reference sequence). The CDR3 sequence: CAWSTMATTEAFF. The CDR3 nucleotides are TGTGCCTGGAGTACTATGGCAACCACTGAAGCTTTCTTT.

V usage is TRBV28 and J usage is TRBJ2-7; 7 bases are a match to TRBD1. Germline V gives CDR1 MDHEN, CDR2 SYDVKM. V shed 6 bases and J 4 bases; nucleotides not matched to a gene: 9. The CDR3 is 14 residues long. The CDR3 DNA reads as TGTGCCAGCAGCACCCCCGGGACAGAATACGAGCAGTACTTC. It specifies CASSTPGTEYEQYF.

The chain has TRBV10-3 and TRBJ2-1; 11 nucleotides line up with TRBD2. Trimming at V came to 6 bases and at J to 8 bases, leaving 15 bases not matched to a gene. Per germline, CDR1 ENHRY and CDR2 SYGVKD. This CDR3 region has 17 residues. The CDR3 region is CAIRGAQLAGDVHEQFF. CDR3 nucleotides: TGTGCCATCAGGGGGGCCCAACTAGCGGGAGATGTCCATGAGCAGTTCTTC.

This chain joins TRBV18 and TRBJ2-3; 7 positions match TRBD2. From germline, CDR1 is KGHSH and CDR2 LQKENI. The CDR3 length is 16 residues. Trimming at V came to 4 bases and at J to 5 bases, leaving 12 bases not matched to a gene. The DNA of the CDR3 is TGTGCCAGCTCACGGAGGGCCGGGAGGTTCGGAGATACGCAGTATTTT. Translation: CASSRRAGRFGDTQYF.

The J gene is TRBJ1-3, the V gene TRBV7-2; D is ambiguous. This CDR3 spans 16 amino acids. CDR1 is SGHTA and CDR2 is FQGNSA in the germline V gene. V was shortened by 1 base and J by 0 bases, with 10 bases between the two germline ends. CDR3 loop: CASSLDMSFSGNTIYF. CDR3 nucleotide sequence: TGTGCCAGCAGCTTAGATATGAGCTTCTCTGGAAACACCATATATTTT.

Concerning this clone: Relative to the germline gene, one junction end is altered; a read error may explain this. The rearrangement links TRBV5-1 to TRBJ2-1, with a weak D call TRBD2 (6 bases). The CDR3 extends over 12 amino acids. Germline V lookup: CDR1 SGHRS, CDR2 YFSETQ. The DNA of the CDR3 is TGCGCCAGCAGCTTGGTGGCGGGGACCAAAATCTTC. Translated: CASSLVAGTKIF.

This clone turned up a few times. The chain joins TRBV10-1 to TRBJ2-7; D unclear. V lost 0 bases to trimming and J lost 7 bases, with 10 bases between them. The CDR3 is 13 residues long. Germline lookup yields CDR1 WNHNN and CDR2 SYGVQD (reference sequence). CDR3 nucleotides: TGCGCCAGCAGTGAGTCCTGGTCTCGGGAGCAGTACTTC. Amino acid sequence: CASSESWSREQYF.

This chain links TRBV4-2 with TRBJ1-5; 11 bases line up with TRBD1. Germline assignment: CDR1 LGHNA and CDR2 YNFKEQ. The CDR3 is 17 amino acids. With 3 bases clipped from V and 2 bases from J, the junction kept 6 bases outside the gene matches. CDR3 sequence (DNA): TGTGCCAGCAGCCAGGGACAGGGGGAGGATGGCAATCAGCCCCAGCATTTT. As protein: CASSQGQGEDGNQPQHF.

This clone has ten or more counts. The chain couples TRBV19 to TRBJ1-5; perhaps TRBD1 as D (6 bases). With 9 bases removed from V and 7 bases from J, the gap between germline ends came to 19 bases. This CDR3 is 14 amino acids long. The germline gives CDR1 LNHDA, CDR2 SQIVND (reference sequence). The CDR3 DNA follows: TGTGCCAGCCAGAATAGAGGGGGGGTGCAGCCCCAGCATTTT. This gives the protein CASQNRGGVQPQHF.

The chain carries TRBV7-9 and TRBJ2-7, with 12 nucleotides matching TRBD2. The CDR3 is made up of 15 amino acids. Germline CDR1 SEHNR, CDR2 FQNEAQ (reference sequence). V shed 7 bases, J shed 0 bases, and the junction held 4 bases outside the gene matches. The CDR3 spells CASTPTSGSSYEQYF. The CDR3 DNA is TGTGCCAGCACCCCGACTAGCGGGAGCTCCTACGAGCAGTACTTC. Looking up the rest from reference TRBV7-9 and TRBJ2-7 gives the full variable domain: DTGVSQNPRHKITKRGQNVTFRCDPISEHNRLYWYRQTLGQGPEFLTYFQNEAQLEKSRLLSDRFSAERPKGSFSTLEIQRTEQGDSAMYLCASTPTSGSSYEQYFGPGTRLTVT.

The genes are TRBV2 and TRBJ1-2; 8 bases map to TRBD1. Germline CDR1 and CDR2: SNHLY and FYNNEI. Trimming cost V 6 bases and J 8 bases; bases outside gene matches: 11. The CDR3 runs to 14 residues. This CDR3 is CASRIQGASSGYTF. CDR3 DNA: TGTGCCAGCAGGATCCAGGGGGCCTCAAGCGGCTACACCTTC.

The chain has TRBV30 and TRBJ1-1; 7 bases agree with TRBD1. V lost 7 bases to trimming and J lost 3 bases; unmatched junction nucleotides: 8. The CDR3 covers 13 residues. The germline CDR1 and CDR2 sequences are GTSNPN and SVGIG (reference sequence). Written as DNA, the CDR3 is TGTGCCTTGGCAAACAGGGGAGACACTGAAGCTTTCTTT. This codes for CALANRGDTEAFF.

In its sample, this clone was seen a few times. The gene calls are TRBV5-1 and TRBJ2-2; 11 nucleotides align to TRBD2. V shed 2 bases, J shed 3 bases, and the junction held 3 bases outside the gene matches. Germline V gene sequence: CDR1 SGHRS, CDR2 YFSETQ. The CDR3 is made up of 16 amino acids. In DNA form, the CDR3 reads TGCGCCAGCAGCTTCGGGACTAGCGGTTACACCGGGGAGCTGTTTTTT. Amino acid sequence: CASSFGTSGYTGELFF.

This clone was picked up one time. The genes are TRBV24-1 and TRBJ2-5, with 7 bases lining up with TRBD1. After removal of 5 bases from V and 3 bases from J, the junction contained 5 bases not matched to a gene. CDR3 length: 14 residues. Germline V gives CDR1 KGHDR, CDR2 SFDVKD. CDR3 sequence (DNA): TGTGCCACCAGTGCATTAGGACAGGAAGAGACCCAGTACTTC. Translation gives CATSALGQEETQYF.

This chain links TRBV5-1 with TRBJ2-1, with TRBD2 matching over 7 bases. Germline V CDR1 and CDR2: SGHRS, YFSETQ. Germline trimming cut 0 bases from V and 5 bases from J; bases unmatched to any gene: 2. CDR3 length equals 14 residues. The CDR3 reads CASSLGLADNEQFF. The DNA for the CDR3 is TGCGCCAGCAGCTTGGGACTAGCAGACAATGAGCAGTTCTTC. Combining the CDR3 with reference TRBV5-1 and TRBJ2-1 gives the whole variable domain KAGVTQTPRYLIKTRGQQVTLSCSPISGHRSVSWYQQTPGQGLQFLFEYFSETQRNKGNFPGRFSGRQFSNSRSEMNVSTLELGDSALYLCASSLGLADNEQFFGPGTRLTVL.

This chain connects TRBV15 to TRBJ1-3; a weak D match, TRBD1 (5 bases). The germline V gene has CDR1 LNHNV and CDR2 YYDKDF (reference sequence). Between the trimmed V and J ends, which lost 6 bases and 0 bases, there was a span of 15 bases. The CDR3 spans 16 residues. The CDR3 protein is CATRRDLSGSGNTIYF. CDR3 DNA sequence: TGTGCCACCAGGCGGGACCTCTCCGGCTCTGGAAACACCATATATTTT.

The chain uses TRBV9 and TRBJ2-3; TRBD2 aligns across 10 bases. Germline V gene lookup returns CDR1 SGDLS and CDR2 YYNGEE. Trimming cost V 2 bases and J 0 bases; bases outside gene matches: 3. The CDR3 is made up of 16 amino acids. The CDR3 region has the DNA TGTGCCAGCAGCGTTACTAGCGGGACTAGCACAGATACGCAGTATTTT. Translating it yields CASSVTSGTSTDTQYF. Together with reference TRBV9 and TRBJ2-3, the CDR3 gives the full variable domain: DSGVTQTPKHLITATGQRVTLRCSPRSGDLSVYWYQQSLDQGLQFLIQYYNGEERAKGNILERFSAQQFPDLHSELNLSSLELGDSALYFCASSVTSGTSTDTQYFGPGTRLTVL.

The CDR3 DNA is TGTGCCTGGAGTGTAGGTGTTCAGGGGGCTTCTGGCTACACCTTC. Translated: CAWSVGVQGASGYTF. V and J are TRBV30 and TRBJ1-2, with TRBD1 matching over 8 bases. The CDR3 runs to 15 residues. Germline assignment: CDR1 GTSNPN and CDR2 SVGIG (reference sequence). The J segment lost 7 bases and the V segment lost 0 bases, leaving 10 bases of the junction unmatched.

The genes are TRBV7-9 and TRBJ2-3; D uncertain. Trimming took 7 bases from V and 3 from J, leaving 14 bases between them. CDR3 length: 14 amino acids. CDR1 and CDR2 (germline): SEHNR, FQNEAQ (reference sequence). The CDR3 DNA sequence: TGTGCCAGCACCCCTGTTCTAGGAACAGATACGCAGTATTTT. It encodes CASTPVLGTDTQYF.

As concerns this clone: At the DNA level, this CDR3 is encoded by other sequences in the same sample as well. This chain connects TRBV7-2 to TRBJ2-1; 12 bases fit TRBD2. Per the germline V gene, CDR1 is SGHTA and CDR2 is FQGNSA. V shed 1 base and J 3 bases; nucleotides not matched to a gene: 1. The CDR3 covers 16 residues. Here the CDR3 reads CASSLELAGGYNEQFF. CDR3 nucleotide sequence: TGTGCCAGCAGCTTAGAACTAGCGGGAGGCTACAATGAGCAGTTCTTC.

V and J are TRBV2 and TRBJ2-1; D is uncertain. V shed 4 bases and J shed 9 bases, with 10 bases lying between them. Germline CDR1 and CDR2: SNHLY and FYNNEI. CDR3 size: 12 residues. The CDR3 loop reads CASSVMRTEQFF. CDR3 in DNA: TGTGCCAGCAGTGTAATGCGCACTGAGCAGTTCTTC.

The chain carries TRBV5-4 and TRBJ1-2; possibly TRBD1 for D (5 bases). The ends were cut back, 0 bases at V and 4 bases at J, with 7 bases in the middle. Germline loops: CDR1 SGHNT, CDR2 YYREEE (reference sequence). The CDR3 loop spans 13 amino acids. Here the CDR3 reads CASSLETGYGYTF. The CDR3 bases are TGTGCCAGCAGCTTGGAAACAGGCTATGGCTACACCTTC.

The chain employs TRBV20-1 and TRBJ1-1, with D unresolved. From germline, CDR1 is DFQATT and CDR2 SNEGSKA (reference sequence). Trimming left V 6 bases short and J 1 base short, with 18 bases between. There are 15 residues in the CDR3. The CDR3 sequence: CSASGPTLGNTEAFF. The CDR3 DNA follows: TGCAGTGCAAGTGGCCCCACTCTTGGGAACACTGAAGCTTTCTTT.

This chain links TRBV3-1 (or the pseudogene TRBV3-2) with TRBJ2-1; 7 nucleotides match TRBD2. The CDR3 contains 16 residues. J lost 4 bases, V lost 0 bases, and 6 bases had no gene match. Germline-derived CDR1 and CDR2 are LGHDT and YNNKEL (reference sequence). The CDR3 loop reads CASSQDAGVRYNEQFF. CDR3 bases: TGTGCCAGCAGCCAAGATGCGGGAGTGAGGTACAATGAGCAGTTCTTC.

This clone was recorded once. The genes are TRBV6-1 and TRBJ1-5, with a weak D call TRBD1 (5 bases). Per the germline V gene, CDR1 is MNHNS and CDR2 is SASEGT. The ends were cut back, 1 base at V and 0 bases at J, with 7 bases in the middle. The CDR3 has 15 amino acids. CDR3 nucleotides: TGTGCCAGCAGTGAAGGCAGGGCTAGCAATCAGCCCCAGCATTTT. Translated: CASSEGRASNQPQHF.

This rearrangement joins TRBV9 to TRBJ1-3; D is ambiguous. V was shortened by 0 bases and J by 0 bases, with 7 bases between the two germline ends. Germline V gene data show CDR1 as SGDLS and CDR2 as YYNGEE. This CDR3 is built from 15 residues. The CDR3 here is CASSVGGSSGNTIYF. In DNA form, the CDR3 reads TGTGCCAGCAGCGTAGGAGGCAGCTCTGGAAACACCATATATTTT.

The genes are TRBV29-1 and TRBJ2-5; 9 nucleotides align to TRBD1. The CDR3 contains 14 residues. Germline V lookup: CDR1 SQVTM, CDR2 ANQGSEA. Trimming removed 7 bases from V and 4 bases from J; junction bases left unmatched: 10. The chain's CDR3 is CSATGTGSRETQYF. The DNA for the CDR3 is TGCAGCGCGACCGGGACAGGGAGTCGAGAGACCCAGTACTTC.